The next 28 T cell receptor beta chains were all read from a single sample in a study of regulatory T cells in long-lasting Graves disease. With iRepertoire HTBI primers and Arm-PCR of CDR3 regions, TCR beta libraries were built. Each CDR3 protein gets one entry after TCRdb re-called the multiplex PCR reads with MiXCR. The repertoire includes about 470,000 distinct CDR3 sequences, 15% of them detected once, and roughly a sixth sits in the top ten. Specified time point: newly diagnosed GD, antithyroid drugs for less than 3 months. Researchers made the TCR library from RNA that was extracted from PBMCs. These data also featured in a second study, about T cells in Graves' hyperthyroidism and ophthalmopathy.

Here the sequenced sample was peripheral blood mononuclear cells (PBMCs), taken at new diagnosis, from a patient treated with antithyroid drugs. The receptors shown here come from a woman aged 25 to 45 with Graves disease.

The J gene is TRBJ1-3, the V gene TRBV5-1; maybe TRBD1 (6 bases). The CDR3 extends over 14 amino acids. V lost 3 bases and J 0 bases, leaving 7 bases between the germline ends. CDR1 SGHRS and CDR2 YFSETQ come from the germline V gene. CDR3 in amino acids: CASSWDTSGNTIYF. CDR3 nucleotide sequence: TGCGCCAGCAGCTGGGACACCTCTGGAAACACCATATATTTT.

This clonotype was counted many times. The chain combines TRBV7-3 with TRBJ2-1; 11 nucleotides agree with TRBD2. Germline-derived CDR1 and CDR2 are SGHTA and FQGTGA. J lost 9 bases, V lost 4 bases, and 2 bases had no gene match. The CDR3 totals 13 residues. CDR3 nucleotide sequence: TGTGCCAGCAGCTCGACTAGCGGGATTGAGCAGTTCTTC. Its protein is CASSSTSGIEQFF.

This clonotype occurred many times. The rearrangement links TRBV27 to TRBJ1-2; D may be TRBD1 (5 bases). The CDR3 contains 14 residues. In germline, CDR1 is MNHEY, CDR2 SMNVEV (reference sequence). The V end was cut by 4 bases, the J end by 8 bases, with 17 bases between. The CDR3 DNA reads TGTGCCAGCAGTTCGTCCGGGACGGAAGCCGGCTACACCTTC. Encoded protein: CASSSSGTEAGYTF.

This clonotype was recorded many times. The chain is built from TRBV7-9 and TRBJ1-1; D might be TRBD1 (5 bases). Trimming took off 6 bases at V and 3 bases at J, with 11 bases between the two ends. The CDR3 is 13 amino acids. Germline V gene sequence: CDR1 SEHNR, CDR2 FQNEAQ (reference sequence). CDR3 region: CASSSQGDTEAFF. The CDR3 bases are TGTGCCAGCAGTTCCCAAGGGGACACTGAAGCTTTCTTT.

Ten or more counts support this clonotype. V is TRBV12-3 or TRBV12-4 and J is TRBJ1-1; tentatively, D is TRBD1 (6 bases). Trimming left V 6 bases short and J 0 bases short, with 11 bases between. The CDR3 is made up of 14 amino acids. The CDR3 protein is CASSADSMNTEAFF. The CDR3 DNA reads TGTGCCAGCAGCGCGGACAGCATGAACACTGAAGCTTTCTTT.

The table lists this clonotype with a few counts. CDR3 sequence reads: CASTGGGLGNEQFF. In DNA, the CDR3 is TGCGCCAGCACGGGGGGGGGACTAGGCAATGAGCAGTTCTTC. The gene calls are TRBV5-1 and TRBJ2-1; 8 nucleotides line up with TRBD2. V shed 6 bases and J 6 bases; nucleotides not matched to a gene: 8. The V gene's germline CDR1 is SGHRS and CDR2 YFSETQ. The length of the CDR3 is 14 residues.

V usage is TRBV2 and J usage is TRBJ2-1; TRBD2 matches at 11 bases. Germline V gene lookup returns CDR1 SNHLY and CDR2 FYNNEI. The CDR3 sequence is 16 residues long. J was trimmed by 3 bases and V by 7 bases; bases with no gene match: 8. CDR3: CASNKILAGVYNEQFF. The CDR3 DNA reads as TGTGCCAGCAATAAAATACTAGCGGGAGTCTACAATGAGCAGTTCTTC. The variable domain in full, with the rest retrieved from reference TRBV2 and TRBJ2-1, is EPEVTQTPSHQVTQMGQEVILRCVPISNHLYFYWYRQILGQKVEFLVSFYNNEISEKSEIFDDQFSVERPDGSNFTLKIRSTKLEDSAMYFCASNKILAGVYNEQFFGPGTRLTVL.

This clonotype was seen a few times. CDR3 loop: CATSDSLRTNYGYTF. The CDR3 bases are TGTGCCACCAGTGATTCGCTGAGGACTAACTATGGCTACACCTTC. The chain joins TRBV24-1 to TRBJ1-2; no definite D call. The CDR3 is 15 amino acids. V lost 2 bases and J lost 0, with 9 bases in between. From germline, CDR1 is KGHDR and CDR2 SFDVKD.

This clonotype appeared many times. This chain connects TRBV6-1 to TRBJ2-2, with TRBD2 matching 10 bases. The CDR3 loop spans 16 amino acids. The germline V gene has CDR1 MNHNS and CDR2 SASEGT. V lost 6 bases and J lost 3; bases outside the gene matches: 7. This CDR3 is CASRAGLAVYTGELFF. Here the CDR3 DNA reads TGTGCCAGCAGAGCCGGACTAGCGGTTTACACCGGGGAGCTGTTTTTT.

The chain is built from TRBV11-2 and TRBJ2-5; 8 bases are shared with TRBD2. The V segment lost 1 base and the J segment 7 bases; nucleotides outside the gene matches: 11. Germline V gene data show CDR1 as SGHAT and CDR2 as FQNNGV. This CDR3 is built from 16 residues. CDR3 sequence reads: CASSLVGGGLAGTQYF. CDR3 in DNA: TGTGCCAGCAGCTTAGTTGGTGGCGGACTAGCTGGGACCCAGTACTTC.

This clonotype showed up many times. J is TRBJ2-7 and V is TRBV5-4; 7 bases are a match to TRBD2. The CDR3 runs 16 residues. Trimming cost V 1 base and J 0 bases; bases outside gene matches: 7. The germline CDR1 and CDR2 sequences are SGHNT and YYREEE (reference sequence). CDR3 loop: CASSLLGSGPSYEQYF. CDR3 DNA sequence: TGTGCCAGCAGCTTGTTGGGTAGCGGGCCCTCCTACGAGCAGTACTTC.

Ten or more counts support this clonotype. The CDR3 loop is CASSDPITENTEAFF. The CDR3 region has the DNA TGTGCCAGCAGTGACCCCATTACGGAGAACACTGAAGCTTTCTTT. This rearrangement joins TRBV2 to TRBJ1-1; no firm D call. V dropped 3 bases and J dropped 1 base, with 12 bases sitting between them. This CDR3 contains 15 residues. Germline V gene data show CDR1 as SNHLY and CDR2 as FYNNEI.

This clonotype was detected many times. This chain joins TRBV11-3 and TRBJ1-2, with 7 bases aligning to TRBD1. CDR1 and CDR2 (germline): SGHNT, YENEEA. The CDR3 totals 14 residues. V lost 0 bases to trimming and J lost 6 bases; unmatched junction nucleotides: 4. The CDR3 region is CASSLEKGAHGYTF. In DNA form, the CDR3 reads TGTGCCAGCAGCTTAGAGAAGGGGGCCCATGGCTACACCTTC.

J is TRBJ1-4 and V is TRBV29-1, with D maybe TRBD1 (6 bases). There are 14 residues in the CDR3. Trimming pared 4 bases from V and 3 bases from J, leaving 12 bases between. Germline V gene sequence: CDR1 SQVTM, CDR2 ANQGSEA. The CDR3: CSVGAAGANEKLFF. In nucleotides, the CDR3 is TGCAGCGTTGGGGCGGCAGGGGCTAATGAAAAACTGTTTTTT.

This chain connects TRBV19 to TRBJ2-5, with D uncertain. The CDR3 is made up of 12 amino acids. The V gene's germline CDR1 is LNHDA and CDR2 SQIVND (reference sequence). The V end was cut by 8 bases, the J end by 2 bases, with 9 bases between. This CDR3 is CASGVAQETQYF. CDR3 DNA: TGTGCCAGTGGGGTCGCTCAAGAGACCCAGTACTTC.

V gene TRBV7-2 combines with J gene TRBJ2-7; TRBD2 aligns across 9 bases. CDR3 size: 19 residues. J gave up 1 base and V 3 bases, and 16 bases lay outside the gene matches. Germline CDR1 reads SGHTA; CDR2 reads FQGNSA. CDR3 in DNA: TGTGCCAGCAGCTTGGTTCCTCCGCCGGCTAGCGGGGCGTCCTACGAGCAGTACTTC. Its protein product is CASSLVPPPASGASYEQYF.

This clonotype showed up just once. Since a far larger clone is one base different, this is likely a read error. The chain links TRBV12-3 or TRBV12-4 to TRBJ2-1; D remains ambiguous. The CDR3 sequence is 11 residues long. Here the CDR3 DNA reads TGTGCCAGCAGTCCCGGAGAGACCCAGCACTTC. Translated, it gives CASSPGETQHF.

The chain uses TRBV10-3 and TRBJ2-3; D unclear. The CDR3 totals 15 residues. V was pared by 4 bases and J by 6 bases, with 17 bases between. In germline, CDR1 is ENHRY, CDR2 SYGVKD. The CDR3: CAISGKSDLPDTQYF. CDR3 DNA sequence: TGTGCCATCAGTGGAAAAAGCGACCTCCCGGATACGCAGTATTTT.

CDR3 DNA sequence: TGCAGTGCTAGAGACAGAAGGAACACTGAAGCTTTCTTT. It yields the protein CSARDRRNTEAFF. The chain recombines TRBV20-1 with TRBJ1-1; D remains ambiguous. V lost 0 bases and J 1 base, leaving 6 bases between the germline ends. This CDR3 is built from 13 residues. The germline CDR1 and CDR2 sequences are DFQATT and SNEGSKA (reference sequence).

In this sample, this clonotype turned up many times. The chain employs TRBV20-1 and TRBJ1-1; D is undetermined. This CDR3 has 13 residues. The V gene's germline CDR1 is DFQATT and CDR2 SNEGSKA (reference sequence). The germline V and J ends were trimmed by 8 bases and 5 bases, with 18 bases remaining between them. In DNA form, the CDR3 reads TGCAGTACCCGGACGGATCTTATTACTGAAGCTTTCTTT. Its translation is CSTRTDLITEAFF.

This clonotype occurred many times. The CDR3: CSVGGGGNYEQYF. CDR3 sequence (DNA): TGCAGTGTAGGGGGCGGCGGGAACTACGAGCAGTACTTC. The gene calls are TRBV20-1 and TRBJ2-7; D perhaps matches TRBD1 (7 bases). Germline assignment: CDR1 DFQATT and CDR2 SNEGSKA (reference sequence). The CDR3 spans 13 residues. V was pared by 7 bases and J by 3 bases, with 16 bases between.

This clonotype appeared many times. V gene TRBV20-1 combines with J gene TRBJ2-7; 15 nucleotides align to TRBD2. This CDR3 comprises 15 residues. The J segment lost 3 bases and the V segment lost 6 bases, leaving 6 bases of the junction unmatched. Germline CDR1 reads DFQATT; CDR2 reads SNEGSKA (reference sequence). The CDR3 DNA follows: TGCAGTGCCGGGACTAGCGGGAGGCCAGGCTACGAGCAGTACTTC. As protein: CSAGTSGRPGYEQYF.

This clonotype was observed a handful of times. The chain has TRBV7-9 and TRBJ1-4; D may be TRBD1 (5 bases). This CDR3 has 16 amino acids. The V end was cut by 4 bases, the J end by 7 bases, with 19 bases between. Germline-derived CDR1 and CDR2 are SEHNR and FQNEAQ (reference sequence). The CDR3 DNA reads TGTGCCAGCAGCTCAGCTTGGGAGGGGTTAAGTGAAAAACTGTTTTTT. As protein: CASSSAWEGLSEKLFF. The whole variable domain, remainder taken from reference TRBV7-9 and TRBJ1-4, is DTGVSQNPRHKITKRGQNVTFRCDPISEHNRLYWYRQTLGQGPEFLTYFQNEAQLEKSRLLSDRFSAERPKGSFSTLEIQRTEQGDSAMYLCASSSAWEGLSEKLFFGSGTQLSVL.

This clonotype was counted at least ten times. The chain is built from TRBV20-1 and TRBJ2-5; 7 bases line up with TRBD1. V shed 1 base and J 2 bases; nucleotides not matched to a gene: 1. The germline V gene has CDR1 DFQATT and CDR2 SNEGSKA (reference sequence). The CDR3 is made up of 13 amino acids. The CDR3 region has the DNA TGCAGTGCTAGAGGGGACAGTCAAGAGACCCAGTACTTC. This codes for CSARGDSQETQYF.

This clonotype was counted many times. This chain joins TRBV3-1 and TRBJ2-7; D remains unclear. Germline values: CDR1 LGHDT, CDR2 YNNKEL (reference sequence). Deletions cut 1 base from V and 2 bases from J, with 6 bases between. The CDR3 contains 13 residues. CDR3 amino acids: CASSQVLAYEQYF. DNA of the CDR3: TGTGCCAGCAGCCAAGTGCTCGCCTACGAGCAGTACTTC.

This chain links TRBV4-1 with TRBJ1-4; D unresolved. The CDR3 sequence is 13 residues long. Germline assignment: CDR1 MGHRA and CDR2 YSYEKL. V was shortened by 2 bases and J by 4 bases, with 5 bases between the two germline ends. CDR3: CASSQRNNEKLFF. The CDR3 DNA reads TGCGCCAGCAGCCAAAGAAATAATGAAAAACTGTTTTTT.

The chain combines TRBV10-3 with TRBJ2-7; TRBD1 might be the D (5 bases). The ends were cut back, 10 bases at V and 7 bases at J, with 14 bases in the middle. Germline V gene lookup returns CDR1 ENHRY and CDR2 SYGVKD. The CDR3 runs to 11 residues. CDR3 DNA sequence: TGTGCCACCCAAGGGGCGCGGGAGCAGTACTTC. Translating it yields CATQGAREQYF.

This clonotype was counted a few times. J is TRBJ2-1 and V is TRBV6-1; 7 bases align to TRBD1. V gave up 7 bases and J gave up 8 bases; unmatched junction bases: 11. The CDR3 contains 14 residues. Germline V gene data show CDR1 as MNHNS and CDR2 as SASEGT. CDR3: CASTPRTGADEQFF. DNA for the CDR3: TGTGCCAGCACCCCGCGGACAGGAGCGGATGAGCAGTTCTTC.